This is a list of T cell receptor beta chains from one sample in a study of T-cell reconstitution after alpha-beta-depleted transplantation in children. TCRdb re-called the PCR reads with MiXCR, one entry per CDR3 protein. This table has more than 550,000 distinct CDR3 sequences, roughly 10% appearing once. The sequenced sample was PBMCs from the stem cell graft donor, obtained from the stem cell graft. These receptors were obtained from a human donor who donated a stem cell graft to a child with acute myeloid leukemia. The conserved cysteine and the conserved F or W are not part of the CDR3 here.

v_gene	CDR3aa
TRBV29-1	SVGELANEQF
TRBV12-3/TRBV12-4	ASNAGGAQY
TRBV6-4	ASSDNGGKQY
TRBV5-4	ASSSRDRGPTGELF
TRBV29-1	KREETQY
TRBV24-1	ATSDLSHPNGLAGGDTQY
TRBV7-2	ASSLIRASGANVLT
TRBV29-1	SVMVAGTESYEQY
TRBV7-3	ASSLGASMELF
TRBV9	ASSDRAHNEQF
TRBV30	AWSRPDTQY
TRBV2	ASGKQGANYEQY
TRBV3-1	ASSQAPDQPQH
TRBV10-3	AISVVQGGYEQY
TRBV7-2	ASSVGSTGLQETQY
TRBV29-1	SVLLTSSNEQY
TRBV30	AWSGVGGRDPYEQY
TRBV5-1	ASSLLNRQQGQYNEQF
TRBV6-5	ASSYSTDTYMAGYT
TRBV7-3	ASSLTPLPNTDTQY
TRBV4-2	ASSPTGTVNTGELF
TRBV9	ASSVGGGGGSGELF
TRBV7-2	ASSLAGPGAKNIQY
TRBV11-2	ASSLSPGTTYEQY
TRBV12-3/TRBV12-4	ASRSSGRGYEQY
TRBV20-1	CARDLNSAPNTGELF
TRBV6-1	ASVEYNEQF
TRBV14	ASSQVPRETQY
TRBV10-3	AISEWSGVGTDTQY
TRBV20-1	SASLGLALQY
TRBV20-1	SARVLAGRRAYEQY
TRBV30	AWRGSYEQY
TRBV5-1	ASSLALAGGSEQF
TRBV12-3/TRBV12-4	ASSLSLRPYEQY
TRBV29-1	SGDQGMGVTEAF
TRBV20-1	SARSLAAFGAYNEQF
TRBV10-3	AILADYEQY
TRBV3-1	ASSRQGQQAF
TRBV4-3	ASSQDRSGTSIYGYT
TRBV5-1	ASSYGTQRQETQY
TRBV6-1	ASRTTQRSTDTQY
TRBV6-1	ASSEPGQGRNEQF
TRBV30	AWTPGTSGNTIY
TRBV20-1	SARGGRQETQY
TRBV28	ASRTSSRFTGELF
TRBV7-9	ASSYYQPQH
TRBV12-3/TRBV12-4	ASSSGLKETQY
TRBV9	ASSVATAVSSYEQY
TRBV12-3/TRBV12-4	ASSYKMNTEAF
TRBV29-1	SVRTSGGGEQF
TRBV7-2	ASSAPGLLYEQY
TRBV12-3/TRBV12-4	ASSLEASPAGELF
TRBV20-1	SASLHGQGTGNTIY
TRBV20-1	SARDFREETGNTIY